The 15 T cell receptor beta chains below were found in one sample sequenced in a study of CD4+ T cells in melanoma. Produced via immunoSEQ multiplex PCR; TCRdb's table is partial and in-frame only. The table has around 7,100 clones, about 56% seen once. Sequenced material: cells from a culture (not recorded whether cultured in vitro). These receptor sequences come from a human donor with melanoma.

This clone is medium-sized in the sample. This chain links TRBV6-5 with TRBJ1-6; the match to TRBD1 covers 8 bases. The CDR3 has 15 amino acids. CDR1 is MNHEY and CDR2 is SVGAGI in the germline V gene. V lost 2 bases and J lost 8; bases outside the gene matches: 5. This CDR3 reads CASSYGSGGHSPLHF. DNA for the CDR3: TGTGCCAGCAGTTACGGATCAGGGGGCCATTCACCCCTCCACTTT.

This clone is judged medium-sized. The chain uses TRBV10-2 and TRBJ1-2; 7 bases match TRBD1. Per germline, CDR1 WSHSY and CDR2 SAAADI. V gave up 4 bases and J gave up 8 bases; unmatched junction bases: 7. The CDR3 sequence is 13 residues long. In nucleotides, the CDR3 is TGCGCCAGCAGTGTAGACAGGGCGGAGGGCTACACCTTC. Residues: CASSVDRAEGYTF.

Note on this clone: One end of the junction fails to match germline, which may point to a read error. The chain has TRBV6-1 and TRBJ2-5; D uncertain. This CDR3 contains 10 residues. Germline lookup yields CDR1 MNHNS and CDR2 SASEGT. The CDR3 nucleotides read TGTGCCAGCAGAGAAGAGACCCAGTACTTC. Translated, it gives CASREETQYF.

The genes are TRBV6-5 and TRBJ1-2, with D unresolved. Germline V gives CDR1 MNHEY, CDR2 SVGAGI. V lost 0 bases and J lost 3, with 8 bases in between. This CDR3 has 14 amino acids. The CDR3: CASSYSYSDYGYTF. The CDR3 DNA follows: TGTGCCAGCAGTTACTCGTACTCGGACTATGGCTACACCTTC.

The chain carries TRBV5-1 and TRBJ1-1; D call uncertain. V lost 0 bases to trimming and J lost 1 base, with 7 bases between them. The CDR3 sequence is 14 residues long. The germline V gene has CDR1 SGHRS and CDR2 YFSETQ. The CDR3: CASSLDSSNTEAFF. CDR3 sequence (DNA): TGCGCCAGCAGCTTGGACAGCTCGAACACTGAAGCTTTCTTT.

V and J are TRBV5-4 and TRBJ1-2; D ambiguous. This CDR3 has 14 amino acids. V was shortened by 1 base and J by 2 bases, with 9 bases between the two germline ends. Germline V CDR1 and CDR2: SGHNT, YYREEE (reference sequence). The CDR3 loop reads CASSLRGYNYGYTF. The DNA for the CDR3 is TGTGCCAGCAGCTTGCGAGGGTACAACTATGGCTACACCTTC.

The sample holds a few counts of this clone. The chain joins TRBV6-1 to TRBJ2-1; D might be TRBD2 (6 bases). The V end was cut by 0 bases, the J end by 8 bases, with 14 bases between. There are 15 residues in the CDR3. Germline V gene lookup returns CDR1 MNHNS and CDR2 SASEGT. The CDR3 DNA reads TGTGCCAGCAGTGAAGCGCATCTAGCGCAGGATGAGCAGTTCTTC. This gives the protein CASSEAHLAQDEQFF.

The CDR3 protein is CASRGGWASGKLFF. The CDR3, as DNA: TGTGCCAGCAGAGGAGGATGGGCCTCTGGAAAACTGTTTTTT. This chain links TRBV2 with TRBJ1-4; D gene uncertain. This CDR3 is 14 amino acids long. Germline V gene sequence: CDR1 SNHLY, CDR2 FYNNEI. Trimming removed 6 bases at V and 10 bases at J, with 18 bases between.

V and J are TRBV12-5 and TRBJ1-2; tentatively, D is TRBD1 (5 bases). The V gene lost 5 bases and the J gene lost 5 bases, with 12 bases spanning the gap. The germline V gene encodes CDR1 LGHNT and CDR2 FRNRAP. This CDR3 contains 13 residues. The CDR3 nucleotides read TGTGCTAGTGGTCGTGGTGGGGCATATGGCTACACCTTC. Protein sequence: CASGRGGAYGYTF.

This clone was observed a few times. The chain links TRBV5-4 to TRBJ1-6, with D uncertain. Trimming shortened V by 4 bases and J by 7 bases, and 12 bases separated the two germline ends. The CDR3 totals 14 residues. Germline V CDR1 and CDR2: SGHNT, YYREEE (reference sequence). This chain's CDR3 is CASSRRSPNSPLHF. CDR3 sequence (DNA): TGTGCCAGCAGCCGGAGATCCCCAAATTCACCCCTCCACTTT.

The chain has TRBV5-1 and TRBJ2-2; TRBD2 aligns across 10 bases. Trimming cost V 4 bases and J 3 bases; bases outside gene matches: 3. Germline V gene data show CDR1 as SGHRS and CDR2 as YFSETQ. The CDR3 has 15 amino acids. The CDR3 DNA reads as TGCGCCAGCAGCACCGGACTAGCGGACACCGGGGAGCTGTTTTTT. Encoded protein: CASSTGLADTGELFF.

This clone ranks as medium-sized. The chain links TRBV14 to TRBJ2-7; D is unresolved. Per the germline V gene, CDR1 is SGHDN and CDR2 is FVKESK. CDR3 length: 14 amino acids. Trimming took off 0 bases at V and 2 bases at J, with 8 bases between the two ends. This CDR3 reads CASSQDSVPYEQYF. The DNA for the CDR3 is TGTGCCAGCAGCCAAGACTCCGTTCCCTACGAGCAGTACTTC.

This sequence joins TRBV7-2 and TRBJ2-1; 9 bases align to TRBD2. Trimming took 4 bases from V and 4 from J; bases not matched to a gene: 8. Germline lookup yields CDR1 SGHTA and CDR2 FQGNSA. The CDR3 loop spans 16 amino acids. The CDR3 DNA sequence: TGTGCCAGCAGCTCTAGCTCAGCGGGAGGTTACAATGAGCAGTTCTTC. Its protein product is CASSSSSAGGYNEQFF.

The chain combines TRBV19 with TRBJ2-7; no clear D gene. This CDR3 contains 15 residues. Trimming pared 5 bases from V and 9 bases from J, leaving 23 bases between. Germline V gives CDR1 LNHDA, CDR2 SQIVND (reference sequence). CDR3 bases: TGTGCCAGTAGTCCCGTTCTCTCTAGGAAGTATGGGCAGTACTTC. Amino acids: CASSPVLSRKYGQYF.

CDR3 in amino acids: CASSDRTRSSYEQYF. Here the CDR3 DNA reads TGTGCCAGCAGTGACCGGACAAGGAGCTCCTACGAGCAGTACTTC. The J gene is TRBJ2-7, the V gene TRBV2; perhaps TRBD1 as D (5 bases). CDR3 size: 15 residues. Between the trimmed V and J ends, which lost 3 bases and 0 bases, there was a span of 12 bases. Germline values: CDR1 SNHLY, CDR2 FYNNEI.